Each of the 8 T cell receptor beta chains below was sequenced from the same sample in a study of early T cells in non-severe SARS-CoV-2 infection. TCRdb itself ran the 5' RACE reads through MiXCR, one entry per CDR3 protein. Of approximately 89,000 distinct CDR3 sequences detected, roughly an eighth appear once; the ten largest clones hold 3%. Input material: whole blood. These TCRs come from an adult who was a healthcare worker with PCR-confirmed SARS-CoV-2 infection or an uninfected control (not recorded which).

This clonotype has a count of ten or more. This chain links TRBV7-9 with TRBJ1-6; tentative D call: TRBD1 (5 bases). The V end lost 0 bases, the J end lost 6 bases, and 6 bases lay between the germline ends. The CDR3 is made up of 14 amino acids. Germline V gene lookup returns CDR1 SEHNR and CDR2 FQNEAQ (reference sequence). The CDR3 region is CASSLAGTNSPLHF. The CDR3 nucleotides are TGTGCCAGCAGCTTAGCAGGGACTAATTCACCCCTCCACTTT.

The rearrangement links TRBV7-8 to TRBJ2-1; possibly TRBD1 or TRBD2 for D (5 bases each). Germline V gene data show CDR1 as SGHVS and CDR2 as FQNEAQ. The CDR3 spans 14 residues. V lost 4 bases and J lost 9, with 16 bases in between. CDR3 loop: CASSSISEGSEQFF. CDR3 in DNA: TGTGCCAGCAGCTCCATTTCCGAGGGGAGTGAGCAGTTCTTC.

This chain connects TRBV5-1 to TRBJ2-7; tentative D call: TRBD1 (5 bases). This CDR3 has 13 amino acids. Germline assignment: CDR1 SGHRS and CDR2 YFSETQ. V was trimmed by 4 bases and J by 5 bases, leaving 13 bases between them. This CDR3 is CASSTQGWDEQYF. The DNA for the CDR3 is TGCGCCAGCAGCACCCAGGGCTGGGACGAGCAGTACTTC.

In this sample, this clonotype turned up many times. This chain links TRBV3-1 with TRBJ2-3; the D gene is possibly TRBD2 (5 bases). This CDR3 contains 16 residues. CDR1 and CDR2 from the germline V gene are LGHDT and YNNKEL (reference sequence). Trimming removed 7 bases from V and 4 bases from J, with 21 bases in between. DNA for the CDR3: TGTGCCAGCAACCCGCCCGGACTGCAAAACCCAGATACGCAGTATTTT. Translating gives CASNPPGLQNPDTQYF.

The sample holds many counts of this clonotype. The chain couples TRBV6-1 to TRBJ2-2, with D maybe TRBD1 (5 bases). This CDR3 has 12 amino acids. V lost 5 bases, J lost 9 bases, and 10 bases lay in between. In germline, CDR1 is MNHNS, CDR2 SASEGT. The CDR3 spells CASSPQGRELFF. The CDR3 DNA reads TGTGCCAGCAGTCCGCAGGGAAGGGAGCTGTTTTTT.

The rearrangement joins TRBV13 to TRBJ2-7, with 10 bases aligning to TRBD2. The CDR3 length is 18 residues. Germline CDR1 PRHDT, CDR2 FYEKMQ (reference sequence). The ends lost 6 bases at V and 2 bases at J; junction bases unmatched: 16. The CDR3 loop reads CASSTNTPGTSETYEQYF. CDR3 DNA sequence: TGTGCCAGCAGTACCAACACTCCCGGGACTAGCGAGACCTACGAGCAGTACTTC.

This clonotype has more than one count but fewer than ten. This chain links TRBV9 with TRBJ2-6, with D unclear. CDR1 and CDR2 (germline): SGDLS, YYNGEE. V shed 4 bases and J shed 4 bases, with 15 bases lying between them. The CDR3 is made up of 16 amino acids. This CDR3 reads CASSRRGQSGANVLTF. CDR3 in DNA: TGTGCCAGCAGCCGCCGTGGGCAGTCAGGGGCCAACGTCCTGACTTTC.

This clonotype was recorded a few times. The chain is built from TRBV30 and TRBJ2-1, with 10 bases lining up with TRBD2. The CDR3 covers 14 residues. J was trimmed by 7 bases and V by 5 bases; bases with no gene match: 8. The germline gives CDR1 GTSNPN, CDR2 SVGIG (reference sequence). This CDR3 is CAWQSGRADNEQFF. CDR3 bases: TGTGCCTGGCAAAGCGGGAGGGCCGATAATGAGCAGTTCTTC.